Listed below are T cell receptor beta chains from one sample, sequenced in a study of PD-1 blockade in mismatch repair-deficient tumors. Libraries were prepared by immunoSEQ multiplex PCR; TCRdb keeps only in-frame clonotypes and omits some of them. The repertoire consists of some 97,000 clones, with about four fifths occurring once and the leading ten covering 6.3%. Sequencing used peripheral blood, obtained 35 to 37 weeks after starting pembrolizumab. The receptors were sampled from an adult with mismatch repair-deficient cancer. Each CDR3 is given without its conserved first and last residue. The order of the fields is V gene, J gene, CDR3 protein.

TRBV7-9	TRBJ2-1	ASSLANIEQF
TRBV14	TRBJ2-3	ASSQTAGTSTDTQY
TRBV5-4	TRBJ2-4	ASSLISGAFKNIQY
TRBV27	TRBJ2-5	ASSPRGVRETQY
TRBV29-1	TRBJ2-1	SVDPSGSYRKQF
TRBV9	TRBJ2-5	ASSARGQLGETQY
TRBV6-5	TRBJ1-3	ASRFSGNTIY
TRBV7-8	TRBJ2-1	ASSLSIYNEQF
TRBV2	TRBJ1-5	ASVADSNQPQH
TRBV5-1	TRBJ2-2	ASSFTSTGELF
TRBV27	TRBJ2-7	ASGDRAYEQY
TRBV18	TRBJ1-5	ASSPPGGQPQH
TRBV2	TRBJ2-1	ASRKAGVSYNEQF
TRBV30	TRBJ2-7	AWSVRGTGPYEQY
TRBV30	TRBJ1-1	AWSRGMPTEAF
TRBV5-6	TRBJ2-2	ASSLGTGGTGELF
TRBV29-1	TRBJ2-1	STQNRDRSYNEQF
TRBV7-9	TRBJ1-2	ADQNWTGNYGYT
TRBV6-1	TRBJ1-1	ASSDRGNTEAF
TRBV6-6	TRBJ1-1	ASTSGQVTEAF
TRBV21-1	TRBJ2-5	ASSKRDRETQY
TRBV5-8	TRBJ1-4	ASRPGTGSWRGNEKLF
TRBV11-3	TRBJ2-1	ASSLAGTDNEQF
TRBV4-2	TRBJ1-5	ASSQEPRGYQPQH
TRBV30	TRBJ2-5	AWSDYLAGGGTQY
TRBV18	TRBJ2-2	ASSPGLAGETGELF
TRBV10-3	TRBJ1-5	AISERQGGNQPQH
TRBV19	TRBJ1-4	ASAGLRQGINEKLF
TRBV9	TRBJ2-1	ASSVGGRDNEQF
TRBV29-1	TRBJ2-3	SAATSGRADTQY
TRBV6-6	TRBJ2-2	ASSLRQGATGELF
TRBV13	TRBJ2-7	ASSPGTGSYEQY
TRBV2	TRBJ1-2	ARRDRSNGYT
TRBV5-1	TRBJ2-7	ASSPSSGSYEQY
TRBV5-1	TRBJ2-3	ASSEGTSGRSDTQY
TRBV5-4	TRBJ2-1	ASSPPGLSYNEQF
TRBV11-2	TRBJ2-7	ASSLNYEQY
TRBV27	TRBJ2-7	ASSPTGTAREQY
TRBV18	TRBJ2-7	ASSSDSTYEQY
TRBV7-6	TRBJ2-2	ASSLDGSGRGAGELF
TRBV19	TRBJ1-5	ASSTGTSNQPQH